The entry that follows covers one T cell receptor beta chain sequence. What it recognizes is unknown. The CDR3 runs 12 residues. The ends were cut back, 11 bases at V and 1 base at J, with 11 bases in the middle. Germline V gene sequence: CDR1 MNHNS, CDR2 SASEGT. Sequencing was performed with immunoSEQ multiplex PCR; in TCRdb, only in-frame clones are kept and a portion is missing. The sample holds roughly 32,000 clones, just under 80% seen once. The data stem from a study of a mutant IDH1 vaccine in newly diagnosed glioma. Whole-study context: Previous care, which was radiotherapy, temozolomide, or both, most often involved both. Visit V12 happened at week 35; visit V13 happened at week 47. Study results and limitations: Pseudoprogression seemed unrelated to changes in top peripheral T cell clonotypes.

The time point denotes: week 35, safety follow-up. Topical imiquimod was applied with each vaccine dose, which held 300 ug of mutant IDH1 20-mer peptide. The sequenced sample was PBMCs, obtained from a glioma patient whose treatment included an IDH1 peptide vaccine. This TCR derives from a middle-aged man with glioma. Some clones in this sample may be carry-over from other donors' samples. The rearrangement uses TRBV6-1 and TRBJ1-1; D gene unclear. The CDR3 spells CAHFRRNTEAFF. The CDR3 nucleotides read TGTGCCCATTTCCGGAGGAACACTGAAGCTTTCTTT.